This T cell receptor (beta chain) appears in the sequencing data of a study of T cell responses to AZD1222 COVID-19 vaccine. Findings and limits, study-wide: Every sample of the repertoires postdated the peak T cell response. Donors, mostly white British, included more females; clonal diversity was possibly underestimated. Baseline testing showed seropositivity in only a handful of AZD1222 recipients. Spike-specific TCR breadth and depth were elevated following two AZD1222 doses.

The table came from immunoSEQ multiplex PCR; TCRdb's copy has only in-frame clones and leaves some out. This table holds around 99,000 clones, around 90% found once. This CDR3 contains 13 residues. CDR1 is SQVTM and CDR2 is ANQGSEA in the germline V gene. Trimming left V 4 bases short and J 0 bases short, with 9 bases between. As to this clone: The target antigen is unknown.

The clonotype originates from an adult in good health. This material consisted of peripheral blood, taken on day 0 of AZD1222 vaccination. The V and J genes are TRBV29-1 and TRBJ1-1; weak D call: TRBD1 (6 bases). The CDR3 loop reads CSVGRGMNTEAFF. CDR3 bases: TGCAGCGTTGGGAGGGGGATGAACACTGAAGCTTTCTTT.